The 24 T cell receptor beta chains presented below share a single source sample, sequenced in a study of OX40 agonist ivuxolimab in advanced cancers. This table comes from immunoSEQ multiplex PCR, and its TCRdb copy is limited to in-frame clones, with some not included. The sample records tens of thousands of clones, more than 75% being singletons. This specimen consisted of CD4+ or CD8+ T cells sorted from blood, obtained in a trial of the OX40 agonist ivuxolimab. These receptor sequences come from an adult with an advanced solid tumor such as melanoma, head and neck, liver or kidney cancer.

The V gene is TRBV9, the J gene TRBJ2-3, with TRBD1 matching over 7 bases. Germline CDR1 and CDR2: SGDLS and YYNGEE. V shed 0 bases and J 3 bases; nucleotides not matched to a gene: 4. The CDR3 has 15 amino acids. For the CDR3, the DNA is TGTGCCAGCAGCGTAGCGTCAGGGGGAACAGATACGCAGTATTTT. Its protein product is CASSVASGGTDTQYF.

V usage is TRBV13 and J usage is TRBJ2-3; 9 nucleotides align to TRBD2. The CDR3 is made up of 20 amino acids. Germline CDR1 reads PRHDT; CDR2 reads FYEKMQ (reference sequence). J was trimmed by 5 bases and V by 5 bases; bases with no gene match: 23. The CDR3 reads CASSPPVGVAGALLKDTQYF. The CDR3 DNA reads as TGTGCCAGCAGCCCCCCCGTCGGGGTAGCGGGAGCCCTCCTTAAAGATACGCAGTATTTT.

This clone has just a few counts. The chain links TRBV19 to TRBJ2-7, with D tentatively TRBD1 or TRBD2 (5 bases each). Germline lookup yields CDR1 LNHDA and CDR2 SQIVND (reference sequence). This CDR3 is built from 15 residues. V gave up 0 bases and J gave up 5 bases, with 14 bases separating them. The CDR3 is CASSIDRGRLNEQYF. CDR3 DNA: TGTGCCAGTAGTATAGATCGGGGCCGGCTGAACGAGCAGTACTTC.

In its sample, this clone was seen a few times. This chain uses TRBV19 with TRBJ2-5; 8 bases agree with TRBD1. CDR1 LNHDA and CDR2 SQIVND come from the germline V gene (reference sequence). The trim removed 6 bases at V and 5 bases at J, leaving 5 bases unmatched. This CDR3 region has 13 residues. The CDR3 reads CASSRGLGETQYF. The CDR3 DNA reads TGTGCCAGTAGCAGGGGGCTTGGGGAGACCCAGTACTTC.

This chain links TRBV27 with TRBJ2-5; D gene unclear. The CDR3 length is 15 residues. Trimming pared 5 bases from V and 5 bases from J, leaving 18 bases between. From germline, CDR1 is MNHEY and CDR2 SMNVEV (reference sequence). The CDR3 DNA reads TGTGCCAGCAGTCGAATCGTTCTTCCAAGGGAGACCCAGTACTTC. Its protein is CASSRIVLPRETQYF.

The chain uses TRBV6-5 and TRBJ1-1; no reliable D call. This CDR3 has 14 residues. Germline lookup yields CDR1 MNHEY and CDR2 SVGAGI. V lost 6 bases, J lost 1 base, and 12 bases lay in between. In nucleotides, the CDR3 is TGTGCCAGCAGCCCCCGGACGGGGAACACTGAAGCTTTCTTT. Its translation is CASSPRTGNTEAFF.

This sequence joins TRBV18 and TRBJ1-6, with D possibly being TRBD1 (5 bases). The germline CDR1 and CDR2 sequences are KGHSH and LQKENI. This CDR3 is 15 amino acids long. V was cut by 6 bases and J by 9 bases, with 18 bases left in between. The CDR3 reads CASSPTQGGGSPLHF. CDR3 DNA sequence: TGTGCCAGCTCCCCTACTCAGGGAGGCGGTTCACCCCTCCACTTT.

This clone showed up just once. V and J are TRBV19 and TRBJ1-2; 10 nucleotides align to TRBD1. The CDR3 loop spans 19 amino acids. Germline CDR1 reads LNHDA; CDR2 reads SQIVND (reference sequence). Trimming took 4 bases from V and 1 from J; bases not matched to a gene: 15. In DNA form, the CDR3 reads TGTGCCAGTAGTACCGGACAGGGGGTATCGAATGGCGTTAACTATGGCTACACCTTC. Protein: CASSTGQGVSNGVNYGYTF.

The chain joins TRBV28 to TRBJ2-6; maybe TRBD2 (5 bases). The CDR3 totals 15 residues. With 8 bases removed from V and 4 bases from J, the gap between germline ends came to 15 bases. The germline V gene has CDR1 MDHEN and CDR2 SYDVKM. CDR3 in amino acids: CASRTSGVGANVLTF. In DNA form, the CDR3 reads TGTGCCAGCCGGACCAGCGGCGTGGGGGCCAACGTCCTGACTTTC. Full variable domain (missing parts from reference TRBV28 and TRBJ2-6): DVKVTQSSRYLVKRTGEKVFLECVQDMDHENMFWYRQDPGLGLRLIYFSYDVKMKEKGDIPEGYSVSREKKERFSLILESASTNQTSMYLCASRTSGVGANVLTFGAGSRLTVL.

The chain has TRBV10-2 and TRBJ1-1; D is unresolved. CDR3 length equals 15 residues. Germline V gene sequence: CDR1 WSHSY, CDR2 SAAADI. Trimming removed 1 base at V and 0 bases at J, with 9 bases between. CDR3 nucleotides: TGCGCCAGCAGTGAGTGGTTCAAGATGAACACTGAAGCTTTCTTT. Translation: CASSEWFKMNTEAFF.

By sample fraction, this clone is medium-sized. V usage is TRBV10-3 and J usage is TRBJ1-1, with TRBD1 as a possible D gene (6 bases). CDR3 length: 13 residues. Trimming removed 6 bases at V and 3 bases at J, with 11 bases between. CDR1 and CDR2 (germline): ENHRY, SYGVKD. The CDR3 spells CAIRGAWDTEAFF. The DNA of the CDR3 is TGTGCCATCAGGGGGGCATGGGACACTGAAGCTTTCTTT.

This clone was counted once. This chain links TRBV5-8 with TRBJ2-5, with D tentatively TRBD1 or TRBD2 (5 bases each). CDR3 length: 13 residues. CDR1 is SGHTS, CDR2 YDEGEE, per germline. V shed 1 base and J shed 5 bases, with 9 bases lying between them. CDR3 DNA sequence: TGTGCCAGCAGCTTGCAGGGAGTGGAGACCCAGTACTTC. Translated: CASSLQGVETQYF.

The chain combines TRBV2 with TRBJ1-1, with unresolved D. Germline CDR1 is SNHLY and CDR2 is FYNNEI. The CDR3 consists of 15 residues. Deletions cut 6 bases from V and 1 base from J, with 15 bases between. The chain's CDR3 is CASRPIWGGNTEAFF. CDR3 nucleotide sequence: TGTGCCAGCAGGCCCATTTGGGGTGGGAACACTGAAGCTTTCTTT. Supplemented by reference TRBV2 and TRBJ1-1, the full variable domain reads EPEVTQTPSHQVTQMGQEVILRCVPISNHLYFYWYRQILGQKVEFLVSFYNNEISEKSEIFDDQFSVERPDGSNFTLKIRSTKLEDSAMYFCASRPIWGGNTEAFFGQGTRLTVV.

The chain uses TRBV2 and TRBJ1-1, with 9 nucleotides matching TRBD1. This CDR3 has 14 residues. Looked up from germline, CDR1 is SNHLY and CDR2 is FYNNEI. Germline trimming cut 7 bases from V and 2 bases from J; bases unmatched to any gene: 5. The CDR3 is CASILQGANTEAFF. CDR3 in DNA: TGTGCCAGCATCTTACAGGGGGCCAACACTGAAGCTTTCTTT. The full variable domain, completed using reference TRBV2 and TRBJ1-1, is EPEVTQTPSHQVTQMGQEVILRCVPISNHLYFYWYRQILGQKVEFLVSFYNNEISEKSEIFDDQFSVERPDGSNFTLKIRSTKLEDSAMYFCASILQGANTEAFFGQGTRLTVV.

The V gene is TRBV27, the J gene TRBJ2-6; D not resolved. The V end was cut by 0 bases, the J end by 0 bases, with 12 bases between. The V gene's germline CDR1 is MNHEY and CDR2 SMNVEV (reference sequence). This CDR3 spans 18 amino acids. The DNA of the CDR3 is TGTGCCAGCAGTTTATCGCTTCAAAGGACCTCTGGGGCCAACGTCCTGACTTTC. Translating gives CASSLSLQRTSGANVLTF.

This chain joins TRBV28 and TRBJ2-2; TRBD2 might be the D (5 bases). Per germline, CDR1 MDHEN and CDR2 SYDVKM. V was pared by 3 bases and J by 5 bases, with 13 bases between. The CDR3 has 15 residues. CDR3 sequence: CASSFWGVLTGELFF. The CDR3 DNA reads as TGTGCCAGCAGTTTTTGGGGAGTATTAACCGGGGAGCTGTTTTTT.

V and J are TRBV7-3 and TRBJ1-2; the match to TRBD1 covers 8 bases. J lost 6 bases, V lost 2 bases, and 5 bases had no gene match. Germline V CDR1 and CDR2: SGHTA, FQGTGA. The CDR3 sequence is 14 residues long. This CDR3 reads CASSLSRTGNGYTF. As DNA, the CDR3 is TGTGCCAGCAGCTTATCGAGGACAGGGAATGGCTACACCTTC.

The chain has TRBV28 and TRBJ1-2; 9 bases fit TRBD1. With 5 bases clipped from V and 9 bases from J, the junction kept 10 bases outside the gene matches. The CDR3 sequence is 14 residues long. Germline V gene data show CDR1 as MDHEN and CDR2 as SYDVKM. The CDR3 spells CASSPPGQGMSYTF. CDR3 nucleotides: TGTGCCAGCAGTCCACCGGGACAGGGTATGAGCTACACCTTC.

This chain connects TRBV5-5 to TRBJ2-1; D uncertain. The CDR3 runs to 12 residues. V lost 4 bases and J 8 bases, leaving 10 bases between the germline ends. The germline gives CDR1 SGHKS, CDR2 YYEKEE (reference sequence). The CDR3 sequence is CASSLTQHEQFF. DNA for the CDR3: TGTGCCAGCAGCCTAACTCAGCATGAGCAGTTCTTC. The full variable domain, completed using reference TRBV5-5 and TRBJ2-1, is DAGVTQSPTHLIKTRGQQVTLRCSPISGHKSVSWYQQVLGQGPQFIFQYYEKEERGRGNFPDRFSARQFPNYSSELNVNALLLGDSALYLCASSLTQHEQFFGPGTRLTVL.

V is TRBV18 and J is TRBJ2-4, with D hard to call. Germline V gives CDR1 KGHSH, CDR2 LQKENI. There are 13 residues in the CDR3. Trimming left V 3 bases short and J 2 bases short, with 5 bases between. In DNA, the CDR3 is TGTGCCAGCTCACCCCCTACCAAAAACATTCAGTACTTC. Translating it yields CASSPPTKNIQYF.

CDR3 coding DNA: TGTGCCAGCAGCTTGTATATAAACAATGAGCAGTTCTTC. This gives the protein CASSLYINNEQFF. V and J are TRBV5-6 and TRBJ2-1, with D unclear. Trimming removed 1 base from V and 5 bases from J, with 7 bases in between. The germline gives CDR1 SGHDT, CDR2 YYEEEE. This CDR3 spans 13 amino acids.

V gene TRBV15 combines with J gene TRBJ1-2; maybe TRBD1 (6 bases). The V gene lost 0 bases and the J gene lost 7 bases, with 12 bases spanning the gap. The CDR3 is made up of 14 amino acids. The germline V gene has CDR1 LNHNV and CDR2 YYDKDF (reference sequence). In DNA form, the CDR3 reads TGTGCCACCAGCAGAGATCTGGGGGCGGGTGGCTACACCTTC. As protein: CATSRDLGAGGYTF.

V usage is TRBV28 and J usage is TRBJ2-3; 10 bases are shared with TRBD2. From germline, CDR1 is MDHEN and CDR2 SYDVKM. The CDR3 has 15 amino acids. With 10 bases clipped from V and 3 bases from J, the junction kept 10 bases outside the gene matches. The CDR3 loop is CAISSGRAGTDTQYF. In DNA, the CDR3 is TGTGCCATTTCGAGCGGGAGGGCAGGTACAGATACGCAGTATTTT.

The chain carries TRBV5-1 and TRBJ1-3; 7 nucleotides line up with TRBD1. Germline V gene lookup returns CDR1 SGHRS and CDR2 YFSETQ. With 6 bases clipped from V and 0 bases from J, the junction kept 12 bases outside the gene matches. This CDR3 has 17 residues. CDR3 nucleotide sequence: TGCGCCAGCATTAGTCCGACAGGGAGCCACTCTGGAAACACCATATATTTT. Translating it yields CASISPTGSHSGNTIYF.